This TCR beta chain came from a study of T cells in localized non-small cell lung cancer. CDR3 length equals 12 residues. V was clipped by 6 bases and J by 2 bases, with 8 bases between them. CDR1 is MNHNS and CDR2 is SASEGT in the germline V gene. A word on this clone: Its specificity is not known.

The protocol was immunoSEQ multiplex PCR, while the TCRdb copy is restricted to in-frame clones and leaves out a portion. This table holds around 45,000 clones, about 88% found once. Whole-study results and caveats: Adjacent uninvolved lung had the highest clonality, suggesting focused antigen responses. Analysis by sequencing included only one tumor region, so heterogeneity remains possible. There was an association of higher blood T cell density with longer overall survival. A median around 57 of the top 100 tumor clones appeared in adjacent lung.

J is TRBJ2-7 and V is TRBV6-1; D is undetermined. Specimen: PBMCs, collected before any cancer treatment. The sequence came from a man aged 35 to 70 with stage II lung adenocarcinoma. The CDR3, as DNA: TGTGCCAGCAGCACCTACCCCTACGAGCAGTACTTC. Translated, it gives CASSTYPYEQYF.